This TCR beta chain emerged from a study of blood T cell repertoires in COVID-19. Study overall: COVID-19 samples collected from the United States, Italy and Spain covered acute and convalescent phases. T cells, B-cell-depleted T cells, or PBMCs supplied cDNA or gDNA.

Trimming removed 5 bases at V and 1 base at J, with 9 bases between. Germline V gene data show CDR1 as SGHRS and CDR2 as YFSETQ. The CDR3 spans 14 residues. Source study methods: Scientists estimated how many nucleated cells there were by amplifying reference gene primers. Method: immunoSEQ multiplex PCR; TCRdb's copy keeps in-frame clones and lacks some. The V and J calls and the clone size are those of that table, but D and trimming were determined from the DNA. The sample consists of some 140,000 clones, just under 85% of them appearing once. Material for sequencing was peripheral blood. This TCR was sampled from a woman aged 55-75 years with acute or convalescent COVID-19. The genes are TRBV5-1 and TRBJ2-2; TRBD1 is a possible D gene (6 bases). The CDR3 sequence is CASRMGQNTGELFF. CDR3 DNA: TGCGCCAGCAGAATGGGACAGAACACCGGGGAGCTGTTTTTT.